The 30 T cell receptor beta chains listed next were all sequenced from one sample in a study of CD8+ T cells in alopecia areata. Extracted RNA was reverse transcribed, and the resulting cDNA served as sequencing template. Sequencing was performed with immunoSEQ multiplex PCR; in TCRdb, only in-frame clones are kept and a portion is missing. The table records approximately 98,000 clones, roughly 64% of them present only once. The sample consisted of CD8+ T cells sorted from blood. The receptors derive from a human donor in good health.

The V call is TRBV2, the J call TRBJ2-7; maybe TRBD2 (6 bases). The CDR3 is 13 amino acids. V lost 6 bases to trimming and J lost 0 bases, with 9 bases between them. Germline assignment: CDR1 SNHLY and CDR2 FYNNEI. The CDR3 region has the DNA TGTGCCAGCAGCCAGGACTACTCCTACGAGCAGTACTTC. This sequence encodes CASSQDYSYEQYF.

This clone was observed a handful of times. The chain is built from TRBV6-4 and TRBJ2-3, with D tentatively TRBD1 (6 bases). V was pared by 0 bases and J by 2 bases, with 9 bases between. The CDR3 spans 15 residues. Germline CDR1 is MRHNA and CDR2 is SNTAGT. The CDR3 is CASSDSGQPTDTQYF. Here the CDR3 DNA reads TGTGCCAGCAGTGACTCAGGACAGCCCACAGATACGCAGTATTTT.

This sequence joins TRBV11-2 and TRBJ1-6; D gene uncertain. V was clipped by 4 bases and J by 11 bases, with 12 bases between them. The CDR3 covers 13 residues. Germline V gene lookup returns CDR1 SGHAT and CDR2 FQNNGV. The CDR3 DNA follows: TGTGCCAGCAGCTCGGCCAATGAGCCACCCCTCCACTTT. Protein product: CASSSANEPPLHF.

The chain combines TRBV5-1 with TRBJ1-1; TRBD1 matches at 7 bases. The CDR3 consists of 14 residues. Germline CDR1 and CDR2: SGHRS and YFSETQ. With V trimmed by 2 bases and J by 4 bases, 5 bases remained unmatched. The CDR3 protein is CASSFEQGTTEAFF. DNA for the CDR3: TGCGCCAGCAGCTTTGAACAGGGGACCACTGAAGCTTTCTTT.

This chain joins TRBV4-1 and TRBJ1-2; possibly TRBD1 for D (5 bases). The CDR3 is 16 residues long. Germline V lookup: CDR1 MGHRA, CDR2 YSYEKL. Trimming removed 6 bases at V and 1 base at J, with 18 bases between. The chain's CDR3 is CASSQSDIHLNYGYTF. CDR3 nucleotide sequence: TGCGCCAGCAGTCAATCGGACATCCACCTTAACTATGGCTACACCTTC.

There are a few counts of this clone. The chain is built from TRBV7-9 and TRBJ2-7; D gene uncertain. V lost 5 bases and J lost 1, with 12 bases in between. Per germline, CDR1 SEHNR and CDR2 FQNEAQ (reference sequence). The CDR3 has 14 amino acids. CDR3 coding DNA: TGTGCCAGCAGCCCTACGTCAGGTTCCTACGAGCAGTACTTC. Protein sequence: CASSPTSGSYEQYF.

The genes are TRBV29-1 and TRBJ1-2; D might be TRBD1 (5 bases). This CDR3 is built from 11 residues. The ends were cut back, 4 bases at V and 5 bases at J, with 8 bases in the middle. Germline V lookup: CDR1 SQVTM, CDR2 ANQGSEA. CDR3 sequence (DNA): TGCAGCGTTGTGGGACCTTATGGCTACACCTTC. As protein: CSVVGPYGYTF.

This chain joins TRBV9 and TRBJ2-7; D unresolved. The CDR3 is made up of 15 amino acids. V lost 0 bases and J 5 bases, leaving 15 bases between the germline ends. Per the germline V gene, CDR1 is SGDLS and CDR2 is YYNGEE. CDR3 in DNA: TGTGCCAGCAGCGTAGGCGGAAGGCCTACCGACGAGCAGTACTTC. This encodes CASSVGGRPTDEQYF.

CDR3 sequence (DNA): TGTGCCAGCAGTGATTATACGTTCTTGGGATATGGCTACACCTTC. This codes for CASSDYTFLGYGYTF. The rearrangement joins TRBV6-1 to TRBJ1-2; no firm D call. The length of the CDR3 is 15 residues. Trimming pared 3 bases from V and 5 bases from J, leaving 16 bases between. Germline V gene lookup returns CDR1 MNHNS and CDR2 SASEGT.

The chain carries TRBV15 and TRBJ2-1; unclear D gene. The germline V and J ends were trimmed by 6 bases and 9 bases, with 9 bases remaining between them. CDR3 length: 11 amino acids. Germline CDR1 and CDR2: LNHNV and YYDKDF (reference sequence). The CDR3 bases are TGTGCCACCAGAAGCTTGGGTGAGCAGTTCTTC. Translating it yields CATRSLGEQFF.

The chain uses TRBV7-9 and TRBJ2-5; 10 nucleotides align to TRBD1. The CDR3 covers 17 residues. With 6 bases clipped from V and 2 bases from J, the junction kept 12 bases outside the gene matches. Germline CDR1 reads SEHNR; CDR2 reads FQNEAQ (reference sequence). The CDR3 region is CASRPLGQGFRQETQYF. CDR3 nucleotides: TGTGCCAGCAGACCCTTGGGACAGGGGTTTCGACAAGAGACCCAGTACTTC. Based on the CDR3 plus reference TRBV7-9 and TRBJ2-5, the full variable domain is DTGVSQNPRHKITKRGQNVTFRCDPISEHNRLYWYRQTLGQGPEFLTYFQNEAQLEKSRLLSDRFSAERPKGSFSTLEIQRTEQGDSAMYLCASRPLGQGFRQETQYFGPGTRLLVL.

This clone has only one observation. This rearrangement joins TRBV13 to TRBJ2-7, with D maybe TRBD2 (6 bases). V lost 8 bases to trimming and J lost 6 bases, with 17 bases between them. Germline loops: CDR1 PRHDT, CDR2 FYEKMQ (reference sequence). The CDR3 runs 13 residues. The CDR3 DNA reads TGTGCCAGCGCTAAGGGACTCAGCTTCGAGCAGTACTTC. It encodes CASAKGLSFEQYF.

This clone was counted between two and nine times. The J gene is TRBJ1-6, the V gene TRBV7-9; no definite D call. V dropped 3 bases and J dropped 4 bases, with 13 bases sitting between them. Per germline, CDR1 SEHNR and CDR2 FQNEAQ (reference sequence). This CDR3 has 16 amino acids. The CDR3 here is CASSFIGHLYNSPLHF. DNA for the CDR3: TGTGCCAGCAGCTTTATAGGGCACCTTTATAATTCACCCCTCCACTTT.

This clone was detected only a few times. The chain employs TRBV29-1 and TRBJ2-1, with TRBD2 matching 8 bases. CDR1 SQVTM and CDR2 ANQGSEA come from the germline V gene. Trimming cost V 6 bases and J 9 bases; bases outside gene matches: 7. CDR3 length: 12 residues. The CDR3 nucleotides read TGCAGCGTACGGACTAGCCCCGGTGAGCAGTTCTTC. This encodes CSVRTSPGEQFF.

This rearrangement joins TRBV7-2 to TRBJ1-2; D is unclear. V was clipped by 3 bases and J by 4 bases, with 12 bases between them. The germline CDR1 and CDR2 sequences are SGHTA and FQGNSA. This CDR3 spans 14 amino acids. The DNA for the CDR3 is TGTGCCAGCAGCTTTGGAGGGTCCGGCTATGGCTACACCTTC. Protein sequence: CASSFGGSGYGYTF. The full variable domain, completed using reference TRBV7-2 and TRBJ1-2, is GAGVSQSPSNKVTEKGKDVELRCDPISGHTALYWYRQSLGQGLEFLIYFQGNSAPDKSGLPSDRFSAERTGGSVSTLTIQRTQQEDSAVYLCASSFGGSGYGYTFGSGTRLTVV.

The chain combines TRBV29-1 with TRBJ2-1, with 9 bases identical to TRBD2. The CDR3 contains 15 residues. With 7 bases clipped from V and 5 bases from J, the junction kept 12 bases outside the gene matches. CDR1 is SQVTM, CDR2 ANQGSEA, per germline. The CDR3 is CSGTSERGVNNEQFF. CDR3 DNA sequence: TGCAGCGGGACCTCTGAGCGGGGGGTCAACAATGAGCAGTTCTTC.

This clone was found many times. The CDR3 coding sequence is TGTGCCAGCAGCCCGACGGAAAACTCTGGGGCCAACGTCCTGACTTTC. This encodes CASSPTENSGANVLTF. The J gene is TRBJ2-6, the V gene TRBV7-3; D is unresolved. CDR1 is SGHTA and CDR2 is FQGTGA in the germline V gene. V was cut by 5 bases and J by 0 bases, with 11 bases left in between. The CDR3 totals 16 residues.

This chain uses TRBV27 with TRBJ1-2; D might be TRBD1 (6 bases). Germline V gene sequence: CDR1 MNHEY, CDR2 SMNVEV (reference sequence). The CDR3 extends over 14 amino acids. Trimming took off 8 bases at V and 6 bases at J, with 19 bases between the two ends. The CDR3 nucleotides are TGTGCCAGCTACCAATGGGGGGGGCCGGATGGCTACACCTTC. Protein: CASYQWGGPDGYTF.

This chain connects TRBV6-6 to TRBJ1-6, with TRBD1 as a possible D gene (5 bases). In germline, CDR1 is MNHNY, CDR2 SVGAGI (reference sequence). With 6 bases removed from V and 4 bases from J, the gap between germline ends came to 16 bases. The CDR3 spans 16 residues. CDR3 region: CASSSWDCCYNSPLHF. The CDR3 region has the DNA TGTGCCAGCAGCAGCTGGGACTGCTGTTATAATTCACCCCTCCACTTT.

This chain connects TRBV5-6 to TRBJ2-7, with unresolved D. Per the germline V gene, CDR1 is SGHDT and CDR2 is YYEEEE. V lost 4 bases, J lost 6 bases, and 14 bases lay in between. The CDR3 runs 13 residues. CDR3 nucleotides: TGTGCCAGCAGCCCTGGACGGACCGCCGAGCAGTACTTC. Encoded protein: CASSPGRTAEQYF. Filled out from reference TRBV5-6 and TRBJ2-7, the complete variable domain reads DAGVTQSPTHLIKTRGQQVTLRCSPKSGHDTVSWYQQALGQGPQFIFQYYEEEERQRGNFPDRFSGHQFPNYSSELNVNALLLGDSALYLCASSPGRTAEQYFGPGTRLTVT.

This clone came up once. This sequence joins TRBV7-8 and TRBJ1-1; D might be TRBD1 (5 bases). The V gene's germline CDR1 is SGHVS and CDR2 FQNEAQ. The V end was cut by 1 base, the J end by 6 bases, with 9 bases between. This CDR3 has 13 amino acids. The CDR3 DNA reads TGTGCCAGCAGCTTAGGAGGGGTCGCTGAAGCTTTCTTT. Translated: CASSLGGVAEAFF.

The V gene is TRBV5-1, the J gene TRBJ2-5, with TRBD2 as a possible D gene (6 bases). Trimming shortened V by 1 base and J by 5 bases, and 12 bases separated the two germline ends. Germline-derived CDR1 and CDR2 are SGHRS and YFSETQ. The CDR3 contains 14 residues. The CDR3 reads CASSLIGSRETQYF. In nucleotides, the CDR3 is TGCGCCAGCAGCTTGATCGGGAGTAGGGAGACCCAGTACTTC.

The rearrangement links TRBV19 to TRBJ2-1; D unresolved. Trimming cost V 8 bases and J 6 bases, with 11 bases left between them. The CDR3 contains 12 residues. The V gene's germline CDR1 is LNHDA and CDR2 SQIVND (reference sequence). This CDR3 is CASGIGLNEQFF. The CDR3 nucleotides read TGTGCCAGTGGGATCGGCCTCAATGAGCAGTTCTTC.

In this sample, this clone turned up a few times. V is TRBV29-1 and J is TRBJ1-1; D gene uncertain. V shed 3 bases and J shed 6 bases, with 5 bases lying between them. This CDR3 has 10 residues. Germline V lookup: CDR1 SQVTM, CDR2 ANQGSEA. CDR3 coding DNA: TGCAGCGTTGAGGACTCTGAAGCTTTCTTT. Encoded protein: CSVEDSEAFF.

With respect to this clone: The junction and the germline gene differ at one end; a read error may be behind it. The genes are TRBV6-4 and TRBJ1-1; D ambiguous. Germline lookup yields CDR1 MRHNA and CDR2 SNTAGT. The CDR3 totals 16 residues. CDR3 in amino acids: CASSYSVSAFFTEAFF. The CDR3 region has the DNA TGTGCCAGCAGTTACTCGGTTTCGGCTTTTTTCACTGAAGCTTTCTTT.

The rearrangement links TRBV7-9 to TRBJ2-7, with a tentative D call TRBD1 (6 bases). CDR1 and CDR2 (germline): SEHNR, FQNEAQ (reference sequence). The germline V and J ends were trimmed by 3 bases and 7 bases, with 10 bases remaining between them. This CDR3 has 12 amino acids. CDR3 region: CASSFRGLEQYF. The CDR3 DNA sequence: TGTGCCAGCAGCTTCAGGGGTTTGGAGCAGTACTTC. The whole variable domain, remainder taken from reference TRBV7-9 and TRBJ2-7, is DTGVSQNPRHKITKRGQNVTFRCDPISEHNRLYWYRQTLGQGPEFLTYFQNEAQLEKSRLLSDRFSAERPKGSFSTLEIQRTEQGDSAMYLCASSFRGLEQYFGPGTRLTVT.

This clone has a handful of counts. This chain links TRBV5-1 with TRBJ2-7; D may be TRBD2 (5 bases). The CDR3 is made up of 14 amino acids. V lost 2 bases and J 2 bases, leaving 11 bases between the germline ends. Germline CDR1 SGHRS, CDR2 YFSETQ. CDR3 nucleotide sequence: TGCGCCAGCAGCTTCAACGGGGTACCCTACGAGCAGTACTTC. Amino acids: CASSFNGVPYEQYF.

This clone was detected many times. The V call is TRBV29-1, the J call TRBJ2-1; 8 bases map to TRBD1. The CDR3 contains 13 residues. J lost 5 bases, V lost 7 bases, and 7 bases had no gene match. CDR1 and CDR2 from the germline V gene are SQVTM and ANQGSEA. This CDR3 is CSAVTGEHNEQFF. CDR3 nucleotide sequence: TGCAGCGCCGTGACAGGGGAACACAATGAGCAGTTCTTC.

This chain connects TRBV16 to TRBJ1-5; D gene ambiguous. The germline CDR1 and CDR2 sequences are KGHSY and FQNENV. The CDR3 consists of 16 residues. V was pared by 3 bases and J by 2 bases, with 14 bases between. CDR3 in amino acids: CASSHASRGGNQPQHF. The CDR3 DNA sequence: TGTGCCAGCAGCCATGCGTCCCGCGGGGGCAATCAGCCCCAGCATTTT.

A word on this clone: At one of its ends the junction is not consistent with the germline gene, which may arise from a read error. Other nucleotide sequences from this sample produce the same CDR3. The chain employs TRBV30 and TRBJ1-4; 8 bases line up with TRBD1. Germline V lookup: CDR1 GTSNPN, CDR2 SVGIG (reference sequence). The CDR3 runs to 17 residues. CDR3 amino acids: CARSVRGQGRSNEKLFF. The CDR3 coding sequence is TGTGCCAGGAGTGTACGTGGACAGGGCCGTTCTAATGAAAAACTGTTTTTT.